Listed below are T cell receptor beta chains from one sample, sequenced in a study of blood T cell repertoires in COVID-19. Using immunoSEQ multiplex PCR, the repertoire was profiled, and TCRdb retains in-frame clones only, with some absent. The profile covers 150,000 to 200,000 clones, with around 81% appearing a single time and 4.5% to 7.5% taken by the ten largest. Sequenced sample: PBMCs or T cells enriched from blood (not recorded which). These receptor sequences come from a man aged 35-49 years who had recovered from COVID-19. Each CDR3 is given without its conserved first and last residue. Clone size appears in some rows only: once, few, many, or a class for an expanded clone.

clone_size	j_call	v_call	cdr3_aa
.	TRBJ2-2	TRBV11-3	ASSLVEGQNTGELF
few	TRBJ2-7	TRBV2	ASSDGWGGEQY
.	TRBJ1-2	TRBV5-5	ASSLQGEGGYT
many	TRBJ2-3	TRBV3-1/TRBV3-2	ASSSGTDTQY
.	TRBJ2-5	TRBV11-2	ASSLVDRGRETQY
.	TRBJ2-7	TRBV2	ASGQPPSYEQY
.	TRBJ2-1	TRBV7-3	ASSLTGQGAIRSYNEQF
.	TRBJ2-5	TRBV7-6	ASSLVVLAVRTGPPETQY
.	TRBJ2-5	TRBV12-5	ASGFGKRETQY
.	TRBJ1-2	TRBV11-2	ASSFSSGQNYGYT
.	TRBJ2-3	TRBV7-3	ASSLGTQGDTQY
.	TRBJ1-1	TRBV18	ASSPQGGAMNTEAF
.	TRBJ1-2	TRBV6-2/TRBV6-3	ASSWTGGIGYT
.	TRBJ1-4	TRBV6-4	ASSDEGGGKLF
.	TRBJ2-1	TRBV2	ASSDAGTSGAYNEQF
once	TRBJ2-1	TRBV3-1/TRBV3-2	ASSQSHASGANNEQF
.	TRBJ2-5	TRBV4-1	ASSPDGGSYQETQY
.	TRBJ1-5	TRBV3-1/TRBV3-2	ASSPGQGQPQH
.	TRBJ1-1	TRBV5-1	ASSLGVMNTEAF
.	TRBJ1-3	TRBV6-5	ASSGLFSGNTIY
.	TRBJ2-1	TRBV5-1	ASSTSGSGGKYNEQF
.	TRBJ2-7	TRBV28	ASSSIGQGSYEQY
.	TRBJ1-2	TRBV18	ASSPQSGPTLYGYT
.	TRBJ2-5	TRBV27	ASSGAAAGGETQY
.	TRBJ1-6	TRBV2	ASSGQGNSPLH
.	TRBJ2-3	TRBV3-1/TRBV3-2	ASSTTSGGATDTQY
.	TRBJ1-5	TRBV29-1	SVASGGPQPQH
once	TRBJ2-2	TRBV29-1	SVEAPGGYTGELF
.	TRBJ1-3	TRBV2	ASSRRTRRYGNTIY
.	TRBJ1-1	TRBV9	ASSVAGTEAF
.	TRBJ2-7	TRBV5-1	ASSLEGRAYEQY
once	TRBJ2-3	TRBV9	ASSRSGRVTQY
few	TRBJ1-1	TRBV5-1	ASSPGQGAGYTEAF
.	TRBJ2-3	TRBV3-1/TRBV3-2	ASSQGASGGLTQY
.	TRBJ2-7	TRBV6-5	ASRNQQGYEQY
.	TRBJ2-6	TRBV2	ASSDGGAGANVLT
.	TRBJ1-2	TRBV30	AWTYSGQVGYT
.	TRBJ2-2	TRBV6-5	ASSSRRAAGELF
.	TRBJ2-1	TRBV7-6	ASSLSRGNEQF
.	TRBJ2-5	TRBV25-1	ASTEHRGSQETQY
.	TRBJ2-5	TRBV4-1	ASSQEYSGGVQETQY
.	TRBJ2-1	TRBV11-2	ASNSGTAYNEQF
.	TRBJ1-1	TRBV10-2	ASSRGTGGDWTEAF
.	TRBJ2-2	TRBV7-9	ASSSPIDRVTGELF
.	TRBJ1-2	TRBV9	ASSPDRGPSYT
.	TRBJ1-5	TRBV10-3	ATAGTGGVGQPQH
.	TRBJ2-1	TRBV24-1	ATSDSGVAGNEQF
.	TRBJ1-5	TRBV18	ASSPTGGDQPQH
.	TRBJ2-1	TRBV11-3	ASSLGGRGPLLRGNEQF
.	TRBJ1-4	TRBV15	ATSRTRGNEKLF